This is a list of T cell receptor beta chains from one sample in a study of T cell changes during pregnancy in multiple sclerosis. TCRdb's copy holds only in-frame clones and misses some; the assay was immunoSEQ multiplex PCR. Counted here are 53,000 or so clones, approximately 94% occurring once; the ten biggest clones make up 0.58%. This material consisted of CD4+ T cells from peripheral blood mononuclear cells, taken in the second trimester of pregnancy. The receptors derive from a female donor with multiple sclerosis, enrolled in a pregnancy study. The CDR3 runs from the conserved cysteine through the conserved F or W. D genes are given only for firm matches. Some rows have no size entry. The others give once, few or many, or a class for an expanded clone.

clone size	D gene	V gene	J gene	CDR3 protein	CDR3 DNA
.	TRBD1	TRBV6-4	TRBJ1-2	CASPTTGAGRIANYGYTF	TGTGCCAGCCCCACGACAGGGGCCGGCCGTATCGCTAACTATGGCTACACCTTC
.	.	TRBV11-2	TRBJ2-2	CASSYRTSLNTGELFF	TGTGCCAGCAGCTACAGAACTAGCTTGAACACCGGGGAGCTGTTTTTT
.	.	TRBV5-1	TRBJ2-5	CASSPDSHGETQYF	TGCGCCAGCAGCCCCGACTCTCACGGGGAGACCCAGTACTTC
.	.	TRBV5-6	TRBJ1-5	CASSLARAGDQPQHF	TGTGCCAGCAGCTTGGCCAGGGCTGGCGATCAGCCCCAGCATTTT
once	TRBD2	TRBV5-1	TRBJ2-3	CASSSEESGGGTDTQYF	TGCGCCAGCAGCTCCGAAGAGAGCGGGGGAGGCACAGATACGCAGTATTTT
.	TRBD1	TRBV5-4	TRBJ1-1	CASSRTGGTEAFF	TGTGCCAGCAGTCGGACAGGGGGCACTGAAGCTTTCTTT
.	.	TRBV20-1	TRBJ1-5	CSAGGGPWDF	TGCAGTGCTGGGGGCGGACCCTGGGATTTT
.	.	TRBV5-1	TRBJ2-2	CASTPGTSPGELFF	TGCGCCAGCACCCCCGGGACTTCGCCAGGGGAGCTGTTTTTT
.	.	TRBV7-9	TRBJ2-3	CASSLYSGQSTDTQYF	TGTGCCAGCAGCTTATATAGCGGCCAAAGCACAGATACGCAGTATTTT
.	TRBD1	TRBV4-3	TRBJ1-2	CASSPNRGLSYGYTF	TGCGCCAGCAGCCCGAACAGGGGGTTGAGCTATGGCTACACCTTC
.	TRBD1	TRBV19	TRBJ1-5	CASMGTGGRQPQHF	TGTGCCAGTATGGGGACAGGGGGCCGGCAGCCCCAGCATTTT
.	.	TRBV2	TRBJ1-1	CASRWEGGHTEAFF	TGTGCCAGCAGGTGGGAGGGGGGGCACACTGAAGCTTTCTTT
.	.	TRBV21-1	TRBJ2-2	CASRRQRQGSTGELFF	TGTGCCAGCCGCCGGCAGCGACAGGGAAGCACCGGGGAGCTGTTTTTT
.	TRBD1	TRBV5-4	TRBJ2-5	CASSPGQLQETQYF	TGTGCCAGCAGCCCGGGACAGCTCCAAGAGACCCAGTACTTC
.	TRBD1	TRBV7-3	TRBJ2-2	CASSLTRDRANTGELFF	TGTGCCAGCAGCTTAACTCGGGACAGGGCGAACACCGGGGAGCTGTTTTTT
once	TRBD1	TRBV7-6	TRBJ2-7	CASSAQTGGVYEQYF	TGTGCCAGCAGCGCACAGACAGGGGGCGTCTACGAGCAGTACTTC
.	.	TRBV5-6	TRBJ2-7	CASSLGGGALYEQYF	TGTGCCAGCAGCTTGGGAGGGGGAGCCCTCTACGAGCAGTACTTC
few	.	TRBV30	TRBJ2-5	CAWSVPGPGVTQYF	TGTGCCTGGAGTGTACCGGGTCCCGGTGTGACCCAGTACTTC
.	.	TRBV7-9	TRBJ1-2	CASSLSPVPSNYGYTF	TGTGCCAGCAGCTTAAGCCCGGTCCCCTCTAACTATGGCTACACCTTC
.	.	TRBV7-3	TRBJ1-2	CASSPRQGNYGYTF	TGTGCCAGCAGCCCCCGCCAGGGAAACTATGGCTACACCTTC
.	.	TRBV14	TRBJ2-3	CASSQEGGATDTQYF	TGTGCCAGCAGCCAAGAAGGCGGGGCAACAGATACGCAGTATTTT
once	TRBD1	TRBV7-9	TRBJ2-3	CASSLVGDRDGDTQYF	TGTGCCAGCAGCTTAGTAGGGGACAGGGATGGGGATACGCAGTATTTT
.	TRBD1	TRBV2	TRBJ1-2	CASSAGQGGNGYTF	TGTGCCAGCAGTGCCGGACAGGGGGGGAATGGCTACACCTTC
once	.	TRBV5-8	TRBJ2-7	CASSLYGGSYEQYF	TGTGCCAGCAGCTTGTACGGGGGCTCCTACGAGCAGTACTTC
once	.	TRBV7-9	TRBJ2-7	CASSLEQLTYEQYF	TGTGCCAGCAGCTTAGAACAGCTTACCTACGAGCAGTACTTC
.	.	TRBV5-6	TRBJ2-7	CASSLRYEQYF	TGTGCCAGCAGCTTGCGGTACGAGCAGTACTTC
.	TRBD1	TRBV6-5	TRBJ1-1	CASSYSTGIEAFF	TGTGCCAGCAGTTACTCGACAGGGATTGAAGCTTTCTTT
once	.	TRBV7-7	TRBJ1-3	CASSLGQTEGNTIYF	TGTGCCAGCAGCTTAGGACAGACAGAAGGAAACACCATATATTTT
.	TRBD1	TRBV19	TRBJ1-5	CASSIGQGAPRNQPQHF	TGTGCCAGTAGTATAGGACAGGGCGCGCCTCGCAATCAGCCCCAGCATTTT
.	.	TRBV6-1	TRBJ1-1	CASGGAERATEAFF	TGTGCCAGCGGGGGGGCAGAGCGTGCCACTGAAGCTTTCTTT
.	.	TRBV4-3	TRBJ2-2	CASSQNFGGELFF	TGCGCCAGCAGCCAAAACTTTGGCGGGGAGCTGTTTTTT
.	TRBD1	TRBV29-1	TRBJ1-1	CSVATTGLDTEAFF	TGCAGCGTGGCTACGACAGGGCTGGACACTGAAGCTTTCTTT
.	.	TRBV18	TRBJ1-6	CASSTTGQQSSPLHF	TGTGCCAGCTCCACCACCGGACAGCAAAGTTCACCCCTCCACTTT
.	.	TRBV6-6	TRBJ1-1	CASSREFTEAFF	TGTGCCAGCAGTCGGGAGTTTACTGAAGCTTTCTTT
.	.	TRBV6-6	TRBJ2-3	CASSYTGDPTDTQYF	TGTGCCAGCAGTTACACGGGGGACCCCACAGATACGCAGTATTTT
.	TRBD2	TRBV25-1	TRBJ2-3	CASSEVGGQWGGTQYF	TGTGCCAGCAGTGAAGTAGGAGGGCAGTGGGGGGGTACGCAGTATTTT
.	.	TRBV29-1	TRBJ2-1	CSVEGTSSSYNEQFF	TGCAGCGTTGAGGGGACTTCGAGCTCCTACAATGAGCAGTTCTTC
.	TRBD1	TRBV30	TRBJ1-5	CAWGTGSQPQHF	TGTGCCTGGGGGACAGGATCTCAGCCCCAGCATTTT
.	.	TRBV4-3	TRBJ1-5	CASSQKREGQPQHF	TGCGCCAGCAGCCAAAAAAGGGAGGGGCAGCCCCAGCATTTT
.	.	TRBV6-5	TRBJ1-5	CASRSYRENQPQHF	TGTGCCAGCAGGTCCTACAGGGAGAATCAGCCCCAGCATTTT
.	TRBD1	TRBV6-6	TRBJ2-7	CASSIRQGTPYEQYF	TGTGCCAGCAGCATTAGACAGGGGACCCCCTACGAGCAGTACTTC